The next 25 T cell receptor beta chains were all read from a single sample in a study of response to subunit inactivated influenza vaccine. TCRdb redid the calling of the RT-PCR reads with MiXCR, one entry per CDR3 protein. Of 400,000 to 550,000 distinct CDR3 sequences in the sample, roughly 23% were seen once. Sequencing was performed on CD4+ T cells sorted from PBMCs, taken 5 to 6 days after vaccination. The source is a man aged 50 or older who received an inactivated influenza vaccine.

The chain joins TRBV5-1 to TRBJ1-4; no clear D. The germline V gene encodes CDR1 SGHRS and CDR2 YFSETQ. V dropped 0 bases and J dropped 4 bases, with 4 bases sitting between them. This CDR3 comprises 13 residues. In DNA, the CDR3 is TGCGCCAGCAGCTTGGGCCGTAATGAAAAACTGTTTTTT. Its protein product is CASSLGRNEKLFF.

This clonotype has only a few counts. The chain joins TRBV11-1 to TRBJ2-1; possible D gene TRBD1, 5 bases. The CDR3 loop spans 17 amino acids. Trimming pared 3 bases from V and 5 bases from J, leaving 20 bases between. Germline V gene data show CDR1 as SGHAT and CDR2 as FQDESV (reference sequence). As DNA, the CDR3 is TGTGCCAGCAGCTTCCGGCAGGGAAGACGTGTTCACAATGAGCAGTTCTTC. It codes for CASSFRQGRRVHNEQFF.

This chain uses TRBV5-8 with TRBJ2-1; 8 bases fit TRBD1. Germline assignment: CDR1 SGHTS and CDR2 YDEGEE. This CDR3 region has 16 residues. Losses at the gene ends were 2 bases for V and 0 bases for J; bases not matched to a gene: 4. The CDR3 spells CASSFWTGSSYNEQFF. CDR3 bases: TGTGCCAGCAGCTTCTGGACAGGGAGCTCCTACAATGAGCAGTTCTTC.

The rearrangement uses TRBV10-3 and TRBJ2-3; D uncertain. V gave up 2 bases and J gave up 2 bases, with 11 bases separating them. This CDR3 has 15 amino acids. Germline values: CDR1 ENHRY, CDR2 SYGVKD. The CDR3: CAISEGRQVTDTQYF. CDR3 DNA sequence: TGTGCCATCAGTGAGGGTCGGCAGGTCACAGATACGCAGTATTTT.

CDR3 nucleotides: TGTGCCAGCAAGAAGCAGACTAGCAGGGCGGAGACCCAGTACTTC. Its translation: CASKKQTSRAETQYF. The chain has TRBV27 and TRBJ2-5; the match to TRBD2 covers 7 bases. V dropped 7 bases and J dropped 5; count of bases not matched to a gene: 13. This CDR3 comprises 15 residues. Germline values: CDR1 MNHEY, CDR2 SMNVEV (reference sequence).

The J gene is TRBJ2-5, the V gene TRBV6-1, with D uncertain. Germline CDR1 is MNHNS and CDR2 is SASEGT. The CDR3 is made up of 14 amino acids. The V and J ends lost 9 bases and 7 bases respectively, with 21 bases between them. CDR3 coding DNA: TGTGCCAGTTCTGGGTCCGCCCGGCTCGGGACCCAGTACTTC. This sequence encodes CASSGSARLGTQYF.

A few counts support this clonotype. This sequence joins TRBV23-1 and TRBJ2-1, with TRBD1 identical over 9 bases. TRBV23-1 is noted as an ORF with a role that remains uncertain. CDR3 length: 16 amino acids. The V and J ends lost 4 bases and 4 bases, in that order; junction bases with no gene match: 8. The DNA of the CDR3 is TGCGCCAGCAGTCTTTTCAGACAGGGGGGGTACAATGAGCAGTTCTTC. This translates into CASSLFRQGGYNEQFF.

The chain couples TRBV12-3 or TRBV12-4 to TRBJ2-5; D uncertain. The ends were cut back, 5 bases at V and 10 bases at J, with 11 bases in the middle. The CDR3 spans 11 residues. CDR3 bases: TGTGCCAGCAGTGCAGACAAGGTCCAGTACTTC. Translation: CASSADKVQYF.

The V gene is TRBV27, the J gene TRBJ2-3, with D tentatively TRBD2 (6 bases). This CDR3 has 19 residues. V lost 3 bases to trimming and J lost 1 base, with 23 bases between them. The V gene's germline CDR1 is MNHEY and CDR2 SMNVEV (reference sequence). The CDR3 region is CASSFSPPGRIAGTDTQYF. CDR3 coding DNA: TGTGCCAGCAGTTTCTCTCCACCGGGGAGAATAGCGGGCACAGATACGCAGTATTTT.

The chain joins TRBV5-1 to TRBJ2-3; D uncertain. The CDR3 is made up of 16 amino acids. CDR1 is SGHRS, CDR2 YFSETQ, per germline. The V and J ends lost 0 bases and 0 bases respectively, with 11 bases between them. DNA for the CDR3: TGCGCCAGCAGCTTGGTAGCCAGAACTAGCACAGATACGCAGTATTTT. Encoded protein: CASSLVARTSTDTQYF.

In its sample, this clonotype was seen many times. This chain links TRBV4-3 with TRBJ1-1, with 10 bases fitting TRBD1. This CDR3 comprises 15 residues. Germline V gene data show CDR1 as LGHNA and CDR2 as YSLEER. V gave up 4 bases and J gave up 5 bases; unmatched junction bases: 7. Here the CDR3 DNA reads TGCGCCAGCAGCCGGATGACAGGGGGCACGACTGAAGCTTTCTTT. It translates to CASSRMTGGTTEAFF.

The chain is built from TRBV20-1 and TRBJ2-7; TRBD2 is a possible D gene (7 bases). The V gene lost 5 bases and the J gene lost 5 bases, with 16 bases spanning the gap. Germline lookup yields CDR1 DFQATT and CDR2 SNEGSKA (reference sequence). This CDR3 contains 13 residues. CDR3 loop: CSAPGRGANEQYF. The DNA of the CDR3 is TGCAGTGCTCCCGGCCGGGGGGCCAACGAGCAGTACTTC.

This clonotype occurred a few times. V usage is TRBV5-1 and J usage is TRBJ1-1; the D gene is possibly TRBD1 (6 bases). CDR1 is SGHRS and CDR2 is YFSETQ in the germline V gene. This CDR3 region has 15 residues. Trimming shortened V by 5 bases and J by 4 bases, and 18 bases separated the two germline ends. This CDR3 reads CASSFQPGGSTEAFF. The CDR3 nucleotides are TGCGCCAGCAGTTTCCAACCCGGGGGCAGCACTGAAGCTTTCTTT.

This clonotype was seen only a few times. The chain recombines TRBV6-6 with TRBJ1-1; D is ambiguous. V was clipped by 6 bases and J by 7 bases, with 12 bases between them. The length of the CDR3 is 12 residues. Germline V CDR1 and CDR2: MNHNY, SVGAGI (reference sequence). The CDR3: CASSPAGSEAFF. The DNA of the CDR3 is TGTGCCAGCAGCCCTGCGGGAAGTGAAGCTTTCTTT.

This clonotype was detected a few times. The rearrangement joins TRBV4-2 to TRBJ2-3; TRBD2 matches at 8 bases. The J segment lost 0 bases and the V segment lost 0 bases, leaving 2 bases of the junction unmatched. Germline V gene sequence: CDR1 LGHNA, CDR2 YNFKEQ. The CDR3 sequence is 16 residues long. Written as DNA, the CDR3 is TGTGCCAGCAGCCAAGACGGGGGGGCCAGCACAGATACGCAGTATTTT. It translates to CASSQDGGASTDTQYF.

This clonotype was recorded many times. V is TRBV5-6 and J is TRBJ2-2, with 11 bases aligning to TRBD2. Losses at the gene ends were 0 bases for V and 1 base for J; bases not matched to a gene: 2. Germline loops: CDR1 SGHDT, CDR2 YYEEEE. CDR3 length equals 17 residues. Written as DNA, the CDR3 is TGTGCCAGCAGCTTGGCCGGACTAGCGGGGAACACCGGGGAGCTGTTTTTT. Translating gives CASSLAGLAGNTGELFF.

The rearrangement uses TRBV4-3 and TRBJ2-5, with TRBD1 as a possible D gene (5 bases). The CDR3 runs 14 residues. Germline V gene sequence: CDR1 LGHNA, CDR2 YSLEER. Trimming cost V 1 base and J 5 bases, with 11 bases left between them. Written as DNA, the CDR3 is TGCGCCAGCAGCCAAGGGGGCAGGGTGGAGACCCAGTACTTC. It encodes CASSQGGRVETQYF.

This chain uses TRBV15 with TRBJ2-5; tentatively, D is TRBD2 (6 bases). V was clipped by 4 bases and J by 5 bases, with 17 bases between them. The germline CDR1 and CDR2 sequences are LNHNV and YYDKDF (reference sequence). The CDR3 length is 15 residues. The chain's CDR3 is CATSKRLVYLETQYF. The CDR3 region has the DNA TGTGCCACCAGCAAACGACTAGTATATCTGGAGACCCAGTACTTC.

This clonotype was detected a few times. This chain links TRBV6-2 or TRBV6-3 with TRBJ2-7; 7 nucleotides align to TRBD1. Germline values: CDR1 MNHEY, CDR2 SVGEGT. Losses at the gene ends were 6 bases for V and 2 bases for J; bases not matched to a gene: 10. This CDR3 has 15 residues. This CDR3 is CASSTPGTAAYEQYF. CDR3 in DNA: TGTGCCAGCAGCACTCCCGGGACAGCAGCCTACGAGCAGTACTTC.

The chain couples TRBV11-2 to TRBJ2-2; tentatively, D is TRBD2 (6 bases). The V and J ends lost 1 base and 1 base respectively, with 13 bases between them. In germline, CDR1 is SGHAT, CDR2 FQNNGV. This CDR3 contains 17 residues. The CDR3 spells CASSLGMGGRNTGELFF. The CDR3 DNA reads TGTGCCAGCAGCTTAGGAATGGGGGGAAGGAACACCGGGGAGCTGTTTTTT.

The V gene is TRBV15, the J gene TRBJ2-7, with D perhaps matching TRBD1 (6 bases). The CDR3 has 16 amino acids. Trimming took off 4 bases at V and 6 bases at J, with 22 bases between the two ends. Germline CDR1 is LNHNV and CDR2 is YYDKDF (reference sequence). Written as DNA, the CDR3 is TGTGCCACCAGCACTCTTGGGGGCGGACAGCCGCGCGAGCAGTACTTC. This sequence encodes CATSTLGGGQPREQYF.

The genes are TRBV12-3 or TRBV12-4 and TRBJ2-1; 11 positions agree with TRBD2. The CDR3 is made up of 14 amino acids. Trimming cost V 5 bases and J 5 bases; bases outside gene matches: 2. CDR3 in amino acids: CASSASGGNNEQFF. CDR3 in DNA: TGTGCCAGCAGTGCTAGCGGGGGGAACAATGAGCAGTTCTTC.

CDR3 sequence reads: CSASSWGGLAGLRYEQYF. Here the CDR3 DNA reads TGCAGTGCTAGTTCTTGGGGCGGACTAGCGGGCCTACGCTACGAGCAGTACTTC. The chain is built from TRBV20-1 and TRBJ2-7; 11 bases are a match to TRBD2. Germline CDR1 reads DFQATT; CDR2 reads SNEGSKA (reference sequence). V lost 3 bases and J lost 3; bases outside the gene matches: 16. This CDR3 has 18 residues.

At least ten counts were recorded for this clonotype. The chain carries TRBV9 and TRBJ2-5, with D perhaps given as TRBD1 or TRBD2 (6 bases each). The ends were cut back, 3 bases at V and 1 base at J, with 10 bases in the middle. CDR1 is SGDLS and CDR2 is YYNGEE in the germline V gene. This CDR3 spans 14 amino acids. CDR3 DNA sequence: TGTGCCAGCAGCGGAGGGGGGCCCCAAGAGACCCAGTACTTC. It specifies CASSGGGPQETQYF.

There are a few counts of this clonotype. This chain joins TRBV4-2 and TRBJ2-1, with no clear D. Germline V gives CDR1 LGHNA, CDR2 YNFKEQ. V was shortened by 0 bases and J by 0 bases, with 9 bases between the two germline ends. CDR3 length: 16 amino acids. CDR3 protein: CASSQDWAASYNEQFF. Here the CDR3 DNA reads TGTGCCAGCAGCCAAGATTGGGCGGCCTCCTACAATGAGCAGTTCTTC.